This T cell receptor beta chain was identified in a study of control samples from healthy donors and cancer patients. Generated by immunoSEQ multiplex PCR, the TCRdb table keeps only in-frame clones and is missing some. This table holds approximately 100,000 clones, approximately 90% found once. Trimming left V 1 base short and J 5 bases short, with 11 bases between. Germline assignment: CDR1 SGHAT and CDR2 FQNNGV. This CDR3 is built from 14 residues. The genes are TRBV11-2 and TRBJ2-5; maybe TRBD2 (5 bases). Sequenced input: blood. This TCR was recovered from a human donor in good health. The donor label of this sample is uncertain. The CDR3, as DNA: TGTGCCAGCAGCTTAGGTGTCCGGGGTGAGACCCAGTACTTC. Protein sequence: CASSLGVRGETQYF.